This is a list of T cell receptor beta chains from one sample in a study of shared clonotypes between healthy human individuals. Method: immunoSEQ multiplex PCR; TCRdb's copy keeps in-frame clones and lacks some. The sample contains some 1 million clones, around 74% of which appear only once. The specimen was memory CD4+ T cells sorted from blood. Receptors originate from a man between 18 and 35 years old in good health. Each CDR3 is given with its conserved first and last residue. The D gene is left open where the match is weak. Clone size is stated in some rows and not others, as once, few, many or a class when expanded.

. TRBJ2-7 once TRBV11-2 CATLPGLNSYEQYF TGTGCCACCCTACCGGGACTGAACTCCTACGAGCAGTACTTC
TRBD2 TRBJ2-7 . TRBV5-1 CASSSIVGLAGGEQYF TGCGCCAGCAGCTCAATTGTGGGACTAGCGGGAGGCGAGCAGTACTTC
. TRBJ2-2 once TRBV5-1 CASSLGMKNTGELFF TGCGCCAGCAGCTTGGGTATGAAGAACACCGGGGAGCTGTTTTTT
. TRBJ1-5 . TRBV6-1 CASSRDANQPQHF TGTGCCAGCAGCCGGGACGCCAATCAGCCCCAGCATTTT
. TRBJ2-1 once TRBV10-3 CAISELTYNEQFF TGTGCCATCAGTGAACTCACCTACAATGAGCAGTTCTTC
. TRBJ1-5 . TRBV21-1 CASSKKEKDSNQPQHF TGTGCCAGCAGCAAGAAGGAAAAGGATAGCAATCAGCCCCAGCATTTT
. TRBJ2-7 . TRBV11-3 CASSLAPTREQYF TGTGCCAGCAGCTTAGCCCCCACAAGGGAGCAGTACTTC
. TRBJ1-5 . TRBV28 CASGEGMGNQPQHF TGTGCCAGCGGGGAGGGGATGGGCAATCAGCCCCAGCATTTT
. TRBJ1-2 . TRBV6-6 CASSYSNGYTF TGTGCCAGCAGTTACTCGAATGGCTACACCTTC
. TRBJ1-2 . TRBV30 CAWLLGYGYTF TGTGCCTGGTTGCTTGGCTATGGCTACACCTTC
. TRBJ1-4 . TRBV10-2 CASSESRGSGEKLFF TGCGCCAGCAGTGAGTCAAGAGGGTCCGGTGAAAAACTGTTTTTT
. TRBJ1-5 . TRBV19 CASSTAGRAVAPQHF TGTGCCAGTAGTACCGCCGGTCGGGCGGTCGCCCCCCAGCATTTT